One and the same sample provided the 10 T cell receptor beta chains below, sequenced in a study of T cell clonality in common variable immunodeficiency. Sequenced by immunoSEQ multiplex PCR; TCRdb stores in-frame clones only, minus some. The sample is made up of about 74,000 clones, none counted only once. Sequenced: peripheral blood mononuclear cells. The receptor set was obtained from a person aged 18 to 75 in good health.

In its sample, this clone was seen many times. The missing CDR3 end, 3 residues past where the read stops, is filled in from the germline J gene. The chain is built from TRBV5-6 and TRBJ2-5; 7 positions agree with TRBD1. V shed 0 bases and J 7 bases; nucleotides not matched to a gene: 3. Germline CDR1 SGHDT, CDR2 YYEEEE. CDR3 size: 13 residues. CDR3 bases read: TGTGCCAGCAGCTTGGGGGGACAGATGACC. Amino acids: CASSLGGQMT. The complete CDR3 reads CASSLGGQMTQYF.

There are many counts of this clone. The missing CDR3 end, 3 residues past where the read stops, is filled in from the germline J gene. The chain links TRBV6-2 or TRBV6-3 to TRBJ1-5, with 8 bases aligning to TRBD1. The CDR3 length is 16 residues. The V segment lost 2 bases and the J segment 3 bases; nucleotides outside the gene matches: 6. CDR1 is MNHEY and CDR2 is SVGEGT in the germline V gene. The CDR3 protein is CASSYESGGINQPQHF. The part of the CDR3 DNA that was read is TGTGCCAGCAGTTACGAGTCAGGGGGCATCAATCAGCCC.

Many counts were recorded for this clone. With the read ending 3 residues before the CDR3 end, the germline J gene is used to fill in that end. V is TRBV18 and J is TRBJ1-2, with D possibly matching TRBD1 (5 bases). The CDR3 length is 16 residues. Germline CDR1 reads KGHSH; CDR2 reads LQKENI. With 6 bases removed from V and 2 bases from J, the gap between germline ends came to 19 bases. The DNA read from the CDR3 is TGTGCCAGCTCTCCTCTTGACAGATCAAAAAACTATGGC. This encodes CASSPLDRSKNYG. The full CDR3 is CASSPLDRSKNYGYTF.

This clone was recorded many times. The read terminates 3 residues ahead of where the CDR3 ends, so the germline J gene completes it. The chain couples TRBV10-3 to TRBJ1-1; 11 positions agree with TRBD1. Per germline, CDR1 ENHRY and CDR2 SYGVKD. The junction had 2 bases not matched to a gene; V was cut back by 5 bases and J by 0 bases. The length of the CDR3 is 15 residues. The CDR3 sequence: CAISRTGGMNTEAFF. Partial CDR3 DNA: TGTGCCATCAGTAGGACAGGGGGCATGAACACTGAA.

This clone occurred a few times. The junction departs from the called germline gene at one end, perhaps through a read error. The read comes to an end 3 residues before the CDR3 does, leaving the germline J gene to fill in the end. The same CDR3 also results from other DNA sequences found in this sample. The rearrangement uses TRBV2 and TRBJ1-5; TRBD1 aligns across 9 bases. The CDR3 covers 14 residues. Looked up from germline, CDR1 is SNHLY and CDR2 is FYNNEI. The CDR3 bases that were read are TGCGCCAGCCTTTCCGGGACAGGGTATCAGCCC. It encodes CASLSGTGYQP. The full CDR3 protein is CASLSGTGYQPQHF.

The CDR3 sequence is CASSLGRGAFF. The CDR3 bases that were read are TGTGCCAGCAGCTTGGGGAGGGGA. This sequence joins TRBV7-2 and TRBJ1-1; possible D gene TRBD1, 5 bases. The read ends 3 residues shy of where the CDR3 ends; the end is completed using the germline J gene. Germline V gene lookup returns CDR1 SGHTA and CDR2 FQGNSA. The CDR3 covers 11 residues.

Ten or more counts support this clone. The missing CDR3 end, 3 residues past where the read stops, is filled in from the germline J gene. The chain is built from TRBV5-4 and TRBJ1-4, with 7 nucleotides matching TRBD1. Unmatched junction bases numbered 5, after V lost 4 bases and J lost 5 bases. Looked up from germline, CDR1 is SGHNT and CDR2 is YYREEE (reference sequence). This CDR3 has 14 amino acids. CDR3 DNA (partial): TGTGCCAGCAGCCCCGGGACAGAAAATGAAAAA. It translates to CASSPGTENEK. The CDR3 as a whole reads CASSPGTENEKLFF.

This clone was counted at least ten times. With the read ending 3 residues before the CDR3 end, the germline J gene is used to fill in that end. The chain uses TRBV5-1 and TRBJ2-7, with D possibly matching TRBD2 (5 bases). Germline V lookup: CDR1 SGHRS, CDR2 YFSETQ. Between the trimmed V and J ends, which lost 0 bases and 2 bases, there was a span of 12 bases. The CDR3 length is 15 residues. Incomplete CDR3 DNA: TGCGCCAGCAGCTTGGCATTCGGTAGCGCCTACGAG. It translates to CASSLAFGSAYE. The whole CDR3 is CASSLAFGSAYEQYF.

This clone has at least ten counts. The CDR3 end falls 3 residues outside the read, so it is completed with the germline J gene. The chain carries TRBV7-2 and TRBJ2-5, with 7 bases identical to TRBD2. V shed 5 bases, J shed 1 base, and the junction held 7 bases outside the gene matches. The CDR3 extends over 15 amino acids. The germline V gene encodes CDR1 SGHTA and CDR2 FQGNSA. CDR3 bases read: TGTGCCAGCAGCCCCCAGCGGGGCACCCAAGAGACC. This encodes CASSPQRGTQET. The CDR3 reads in full as CASSPQRGTQETQYF.

This clone has ten or more counts. The read ends 3 residues early relative to the CDR3; the germline J gene fills the gap. The chain recombines TRBV30 with TRBJ2-7; a weak D match, TRBD2 (6 bases). Deletions cut 2 bases from V and 3 bases from J, with 11 bases between. Germline V gene lookup returns CDR1 GTSNPN and CDR2 SVGIG (reference sequence). This CDR3 comprises 13 residues. Partial CDR3 DNA: TGTGCCTGGAGTCCCCTAGCGTTCTACGAG. Protein product: CAWSPLAFYE. The CDR3, in full, reads CAWSPLAFYEQYF. Combining the CDR3 with reference TRBV30 and TRBJ2-7 gives the whole variable domain SQTIHQWPATLVQPVGSPLSLECTVEGTSNPNLYWYRQAAGRGLQLLFYSVGIGQISSEVPQNLSASRPQDRQFILSSKKLLLSDSGFYLCAWSPLAFYEQYFGPGTRLTVT.